These 29 T cell receptor beta chains came from one sample sequenced in a study of cytomegalovirus exposure and HLA in healthy donors. 60 Vbeta and 13 Jbeta primers were used in PCR. TCRdb's table, derived via immunoSEQ multiplex PCR, lists solely in-frame clones and lacks some. Of around 120,000 clones in the sample, approximately 79% are singletons; the top ten hold around 3%. The sample consisted of PBMCs. These receptors all stem from a middle-aged woman in good health and CMV-seronegative.

This clone was seen a single time. Other DNA sequences in this specimen translate into the identical CDR3. This chain uses TRBV27 with TRBJ2-1; 9 bases map to TRBD2. Germline CDR1 and CDR2: MNHEY and SMNVEV (reference sequence). V gave up 3 bases and J gave up 6 bases; unmatched junction bases: 12. The CDR3 covers 17 residues. The CDR3: CASSLRSLAGIGNEQFF. CDR3 DNA: TGTGCCAGCAGTTTGAGGTCCCTAGCGGGAATTGGCAATGAGCAGTTCTTC.

The chain joins TRBV20-1 to TRBJ1-2; weak D call: TRBD1 (6 bases). V was pared by 3 bases and J by 14 bases, with 10 bases between. The CDR3 spans 9 residues. In germline, CDR1 is DFQATT, CDR2 SNEGSKA (reference sequence). The CDR3 bases are TGCAGTGCTAGCAGGGGCCTAACCTTC. Its translation: CSASRGLTF.

This clone appeared a few times. This chain connects TRBV23-1 to TRBJ2-7; D is unclear. TRBV23-1 falls under the ORF class, with uncertain function. This CDR3 is 12 amino acids long. The germline V and J ends were trimmed by 5 bases and 0 bases, with 5 bases remaining between them. This chain's CDR3 is CASSEHSYEQYF. CDR3 bases: TGCGCCAGCAGTGAACACTCCTACGAGCAGTACTTC.

J is TRBJ2-1 and V is TRBV27, with 14 bases aligning to TRBD2. Germline assignment: CDR1 MNHEY and CDR2 SMNVEV (reference sequence). This CDR3 has 17 amino acids. Losses at the gene ends were 4 bases for V and 6 bases for J; bases not matched to a gene: 8. CDR3 protein: CASSSPGLAGVANEQFF. The CDR3 DNA reads TGTGCCAGCAGTTCTCCGGGACTAGCGGGAGTCGCCAATGAGCAGTTCTTC.

The chain uses TRBV6-5 and TRBJ2-3; 9 bases agree with TRBD1. The V gene's germline CDR1 is MNHEY and CDR2 SVGAGI. The trim removed 8 bases at V and 6 bases at J, leaving 6 bases unmatched. The CDR3 is 13 residues long. CDR3 loop: CASAGQGRDTQYF. CDR3 bases: TGTGCCAGCGCCGGACAGGGGAGGGATACGCAGTATTTT.

V usage is TRBV11-3 and J usage is TRBJ2-3, with TRBD2 matching over 8 bases. This CDR3 spans 15 amino acids. After removal of 1 base from V and 2 bases from J, the junction contained 2 bases not matched to a gene. CDR1 is SGHNT, CDR2 YENEEA, per germline. The CDR3 DNA is TGTGCCAGCAGCTTAGGACTAGCGACCACAGATACGCAGTATTTT. Its translation is CASSLGLATTDTQYF.

This chain connects TRBV10-3 to TRBJ1-1; 8 bases are a match to TRBD1. Germline V gene sequence: CDR1 ENHRY, CDR2 SYGVKD. V gave up 7 bases and J gave up 5 bases; unmatched junction bases: 6. The CDR3 length is 13 residues. CDR3 nucleotides: TGTGCCATCAATGGACGACAGGGGACTGAAGCTTTCTTT. Translating it yields CAINGRQGTEAFF.

This chain joins TRBV27 and TRBJ1-4; possible D gene TRBD1, 5 bases. V lost 4 bases to trimming and J lost 5 bases, with 11 bases between them. CDR1 is MNHEY and CDR2 is SMNVEV in the germline V gene (reference sequence). The CDR3 totals 14 residues. The CDR3 is CASSSDKRNEKLFF. The CDR3 bases are TGTGCCAGCAGTTCGGACAAGAGGAATGAAAAACTGTTTTTT.

The rearrangement uses TRBV2 and TRBJ1-1; no clear D. V was clipped by 0 bases and J by 8 bases, with 10 bases between them. There are 13 residues in the CDR3. CDR1 and CDR2 from the germline V gene are SNHLY and FYNNEI. The CDR3 DNA follows: TGTGCCAGCAGTGAAGCGCGAGGTGGAGAAGCTTTCTTT. It encodes CASSEARGGEAFF.

This CDR3 is CASSQTGGPGTEAFF. The CDR3 DNA sequence: TGTGCCAGCAGCCAAACAGGGGGCCCAGGCACTGAAGCTTTCTTT. The chain carries TRBV7-2 and TRBJ1-1; TRBD1 matches 9 bases. V was pared by 5 bases and J by 4 bases, with 8 bases of the junction left unmatched. Germline V gene data show CDR1 as SGHTA and CDR2 as FQGNSA. This CDR3 contains 15 residues.

The chain carries TRBV18 and TRBJ2-1, with a weak D call TRBD1 (5 bases). Trimming took 1 base from V and 0 from J, leaving 10 bases between them. The CDR3 has 16 residues. Germline V gene sequence: CDR1 KGHSH, CDR2 LQKENI. CDR3 sequence: CASSPRADTSYNEQFF. The CDR3 DNA is TGTGCCAGCTCACCACGGGCGGACACCTCCTACAATGAGCAGTTCTTC.

The rearrangement links TRBV11-3 to TRBJ2-2; D call uncertain. The CDR3 consists of 14 residues. The germline gives CDR1 SGHNT, CDR2 YENEEA. Trimming took off 5 bases at V and 1 base at J, with 8 bases between the two ends. The CDR3 protein is CASSGRLNTGELFF. CDR3 nucleotide sequence: TGTGCCAGCAGCGGCAGACTGAACACCGGGGAGCTGTTTTTT. Complete variable domain (other parts from reference TRBV11-3 and TRBJ2-2): EAGVVQSPRYKIIEKKQPVAFWCNPISGHNTLYWYLQNLGQGPELLIRYENEEAVDDSQLPKDRFSAERLKGVDSTLKIQPAELGDSAVYLCASSGRLNTGELFFGEGSRLTVL.

For this clone: Other DNA sequences within the sample encode an identical CDR3. The V call is TRBV7-2, the J call TRBJ1-2; the D gene is possibly TRBD1 (6 bases). V gave up 1 base and J gave up 2 bases, with 8 bases separating them. The germline V gene has CDR1 SGHTA and CDR2 FQGNSA. The CDR3 loop spans 14 amino acids. CDR3 sequence: CASSLDRANYGYTF. The DNA of the CDR3 is TGTGCCAGCAGCTTAGACAGGGCGAACTATGGCTACACCTTC.

This clone has more than one count but fewer than ten. V usage is TRBV11-2 and J usage is TRBJ2-5; D possibly corresponds to TRBD1 (6 bases). Germline CDR1 SGHAT, CDR2 FQNNGV. The CDR3 runs to 15 residues. Trimming left V 4 bases short and J 1 base short, with 13 bases between. The CDR3 DNA follows: TGTGCCAGCAGCTCAAACTCAGGGGTCCAAGAGACCCAGTACTTC. It translates to CASSSNSGVQETQYF.

The chain joins TRBV19 to TRBJ2-7; 10 nucleotides match TRBD1. Germline assignment: CDR1 LNHDA and CDR2 SQIVND (reference sequence). CDR3 length: 16 amino acids. J lost 0 bases, V lost 5 bases, and 7 bases had no gene match. CDR3 nucleotide sequence: TGTGCCAGTAGTGCTTCCGGGACAGGGGCCTCCTACGAGCAGTACTTC. It translates to CASSASGTGASYEQYF.

J is TRBJ2-5 and V is TRBV28, with D possibly being TRBD2 (6 bases). The V end lost 7 bases, the J end lost 1 base, and 10 bases lay between the germline ends. CDR3 length: 13 residues. Germline V gene lookup returns CDR1 MDHEN and CDR2 SYDVKM. In nucleotides, the CDR3 is TGTGCCAGCATACGGGACTTCCAAGAGACCCAGTACTTC. Encoded protein: CASIRDFQETQYF. The full variable domain, its missing parts supplied by reference TRBV28 and TRBJ2-5, is DVKVTQSSRYLVKRTGEKVFLECVQDMDHENMFWYRQDPGLGLRLIYFSYDVKMKEKGDIPEGYSVSREKKERFSLILESASTNQTSMYLCASIRDFQETQYFGPGTRLLVL.

This chain uses TRBV30 with TRBJ2-5, with TRBD2 identical over 14 bases. Germline V lookup: CDR1 GTSNPN, CDR2 SVGIG (reference sequence). CDR3 length: 14 amino acids. Losses at the gene ends were 3 bases for V and 13 bases for J; bases not matched to a gene: 10. This chain's CDR3 is CAWRGRTSGGRRYF. The CDR3 DNA is TGTGCCTGGAGGGGTAGGACTAGCGGGGGGCGGAGGTACTTC.

The chain links TRBV30 to TRBJ2-5, with D perhaps TRBD1 (6 bases). This CDR3 is 13 amino acids long. With 4 bases removed from V and 5 bases from J, the gap between germline ends came to 14 bases. Germline V CDR1 and CDR2: GTSNPN, SVGIG (reference sequence). The CDR3 protein is CAWNPGVTETQYF. As DNA, the CDR3 is TGTGCCTGGAATCCAGGGGTTACGGAGACCCAGTACTTC.

This clone was recorded a few times. V is TRBV5-4 and J is TRBJ2-1; 11 nucleotides align to TRBD2. Per the germline V gene, CDR1 is SGHNT and CDR2 is YYREEE (reference sequence). J lost 7 bases, V lost 10 bases, and 7 bases had no gene match. CDR3 length: 13 residues. CDR3 sequence: CASSSGRGNEQFF. CDR3 in DNA: TGTGCCTCGAGTAGCGGGAGGGGAAATGAGCAGTTCTTC.

The chain has TRBV7-2 and TRBJ2-1; maybe TRBD2 (6 bases). In germline, CDR1 is SGHTA, CDR2 FQGNSA. Trimming shortened V by 1 base and J by 12 bases, and 10 bases separated the two germline ends. The CDR3 runs 12 residues. CDR3 DNA sequence: TGTGCCAGCAGCTTAGTGGGGGGAGGGCAGTTCTTC. Translating gives CASSLVGGGQFF.

The rearrangement joins TRBV5-4 to TRBJ1-1; no definite D call. The CDR3 runs to 13 residues. The V end lost 0 bases, the J end lost 8 bases, and 11 bases lay between the germline ends. CDR1 is SGHNT and CDR2 is YYREEE in the germline V gene (reference sequence). The DNA of the CDR3 is TGTGCCAGCAGCTTGGCCCCGGGAACCGAAGCTTTCTTT. Amino acids: CASSLAPGTEAFF.

The chain couples TRBV5-6 to TRBJ1-2; 7 bases are shared with TRBD1. The CDR3 is 14 amino acids. V shed 4 bases, J shed 7 bases, and the junction held 10 bases outside the gene matches. Looked up from germline, CDR1 is SGHDT and CDR2 is YYEEEE. For the CDR3, the DNA is TGTGCCAGCAGCCTTGGACAGGCGCTCGCTGGCTACACCTTC. Translation gives CASSLGQALAGYTF.

The chain is built from TRBV30 and TRBJ1-2; TRBD1 is a possible D gene (6 bases). The V and J ends lost 2 bases and 4 bases respectively, with 14 bases between them. The CDR3 contains 14 residues. Germline V CDR1 and CDR2: GTSNPN, SVGIG (reference sequence). The CDR3 coding sequence is TGTGCCTGGAGTCCTGGGGACAAAGCCTATGGCTACACCTTC. It specifies CAWSPGDKAYGYTF.

V usage is TRBV12-1 and J usage is TRBJ1-5. TRBV12-1 is a pseudogene. The CDR3 runs to 12 residues. The CDR3 coding sequence is TGTGCCAGCAGCTTTGAGCGAGGCGCCGGGAGTTTT. Amino acid sequence: CASSFERGAGSF.

V usage is TRBV7-8 and J usage is TRBJ2-1, with TRBD1 identical over 7 bases. The CDR3 is 15 residues long. V lost 1 base to trimming and J lost 5 bases; unmatched junction nucleotides: 5. CDR1 SGHVS and CDR2 FQNEAQ come from the germline V gene. CDR3 sequence (DNA): TGTGCCAGCAGCTTAGGAGGGGGCCTGAACAATGAGCAGTTCTTC. This encodes CASSLGGGLNNEQFF.

The V gene is TRBV6-5, the J gene TRBJ1-1; D is ambiguous. Germline V gene lookup returns CDR1 MNHEY and CDR2 SVGAGI. Trimming shortened V by 2 bases and J by 1 base, and 11 bases separated the two germline ends. The CDR3 is 15 residues long. CDR3 DNA sequence: TGTGCCAGCAGTTACCACAGCGGAGGGAACACTGAAGCTTTCTTT. Translating gives CASSYHSGGNTEAFF.

This sequence joins TRBV5-8 and TRBJ1-4, with TRBD1 identical over 7 bases. Germline CDR1 and CDR2: SGHTS and YDEGEE. This CDR3 is built from 13 residues. J was trimmed by 8 bases and V by 1 base; bases with no gene match: 2. CDR3 DNA: TGTGCCAGCAGCTTGATCAGGGGGGAAAAACTGTTTTTT. Its protein is CASSLIRGEKLFF.

This clone was seen a few times. The rearrangement joins TRBV18 to TRBJ1-2; 9 positions agree with TRBD1. V shed 2 bases and J 3 bases; nucleotides not matched to a gene: 1. The CDR3 totals 14 residues. In germline, CDR1 is KGHSH, CDR2 LQKENI. This CDR3 is CASSPRTGDYGYTF. The CDR3 region has the DNA TGTGCCAGCTCACCAAGGACAGGGGACTATGGCTACACCTTC.

The chain links TRBV5-1 to TRBJ1-1, with unresolved D. The CDR3 has 13 amino acids. Germline assignment: CDR1 SGHRS and CDR2 YFSETQ. The germline V and J ends were trimmed by 4 bases and 2 bases, with 9 bases remaining between them. The CDR3 here is CASSLELNTEAFF. The CDR3 bases are TGCGCCAGCAGCCTCGAGTTAAACACTGAAGCTTTCTTT.